This T cell receptor beta chain comes out of a study of blood T cell repertoires in COVID-19. In the study overall: Researchers got acute and convalescent COVID-19 samples from the United States, Italy and Spain. Sources were T cells, B-cell-depleted T cells, or PBMCs; the material itself was cDNA or gDNA.

Seattle cases were enrolled at active infection and followed longitudinally. Germline CDR1 and CDR2: LNHDA and SQIVND (reference sequence). This CDR3 is built from 18 residues. V lost 6 bases and J lost 0; bases outside the gene matches: 7. Data came from immunoSEQ multiplex PCR; TCRdb stores just in-frame clones and leaves some out. The sample records under 50,000 clones, around 90% being singletons. The origin of this receptor is a man in his 60s with COVID-19, enrolled during active disease. The chain joins TRBV19 to TRBJ2-1; 14 bases match TRBD2. Sequencing was performed on peripheral blood. The CDR3 coding sequence is TGTGCCAGTAGCCTGACTAGCGGGAGGGGGAGCTCCTACAATGAGCAGTTCTTC. Translation gives CASSLTSGRGSSYNEQFF.